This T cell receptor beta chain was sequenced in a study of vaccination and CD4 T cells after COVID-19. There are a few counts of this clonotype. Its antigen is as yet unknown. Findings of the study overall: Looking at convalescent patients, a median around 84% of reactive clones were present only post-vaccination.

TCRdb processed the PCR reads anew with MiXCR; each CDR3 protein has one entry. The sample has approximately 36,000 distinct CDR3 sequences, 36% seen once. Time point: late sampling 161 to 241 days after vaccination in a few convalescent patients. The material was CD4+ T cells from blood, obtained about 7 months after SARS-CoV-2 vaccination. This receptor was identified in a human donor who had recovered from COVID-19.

CDR3 protein: CASSLSEPGANTEAFF. CDR3 DNA: TGTGCCAGCAGCTTAAGTGAACCGGGGGCGAACACTGAAGCTTTCTTT. This rearrangement joins TRBV7-3 to TRBJ1-1; perhaps TRBD1 as D (6 bases). The germline V gene has CDR1 SGHTA and CDR2 FQGTGA. V was pared by 1 base and J by 1 base, with 13 bases between. The CDR3 extends over 16 amino acids.